This T cell receptor beta chain derives from a study of cytomegalovirus exposure and HLA in healthy donors. The PCR used 60 Vbeta and 13 Jbeta primers. Repertoires were generated with immunoSEQ multiplex PCR, while TCRdb's copy carries only in-frame clones and drops some. There are fewer than 200,000 clones in the sample; around 78% occur only once, and less than 1% lies in the top ten. Sequences were obtained from PBMCs. The clonotype was recovered from a female donor in good health and CMV-seronegative.

The CDR3 coding sequence is TGTGCCAGCAGCTTAGAGAGTGCAAGGAGCTCCTACGAGCAGTACTTC. It yields the protein CASSLESARSSYEQYF. The chain uses TRBV7-2 and TRBJ2-7; D remains ambiguous. The germline V gene encodes CDR1 SGHTA and CDR2 FQGNSA. This CDR3 contains 16 residues. The V end lost 1 base, the J end lost 0 bases, and 13 bases lay between the germline ends.